A selection of T cell receptor beta chains follows, all from one sample in a study of T-cell memory formation after mild COVID-19. TCRdb re-called the 5' RACE reads with MiXCR, one entry per CDR3 protein. The sample consists of around 200,000 distinct CDR3 sequences, about 11% of them appearing once. The material sequenced was PBMCs or a T cell subset sorted from them (not recorded which). Source of these receptors: a young man who had mild COVID-19 (a few samples of this study predate the infection). Cell type and time point are not known. CDR3s include the opening cysteine and the closing phenylalanine or tryptophan. A D gene is named only where the DNA matches it firmly. The listing skips clone size in some rows; elsewhere it reads once, few, many or a size class.

j_call clone_size d_call v_call cdr3_aa cdr3_nt
TRBJ1-1 few . TRBV28 CASSLRETTEAFF TGTGCCAGCAGTTTACGGGAGACCACTGAAGCTTTCTTT
TRBJ2-3 . . TRBV6-5 CASTRRDKTDTQYF TGTGCCAGCACACGGCGGGACAAAACAGATACGCAGTATTTT
TRBJ1-2 . . TRBV10-3 CAISSGGFDGYTF TGTGCCATCAGTAGCGGGGGTTTTGATGGCTACACCTTC
TRBJ2-3 few TRBD2 TRBV5-6 CASIGRGGSDTQYF TGTGCCAGCATCGGGCGGGGGGGATCGGATACGCAGTATTTT
TRBJ1-5 few TRBD1 TRBV7-9 CASSTDRANQPQHF TGTGCCAGCAGCACCGACAGGGCCAATCAGCCCCAGCATTTT
TRBJ2-5 many TRBD1 TRBV4-3 CASSQEPPGQGKETQYF TGCGCCAGCAGCCAAGAGCCTCCGGGACAGGGGAAAGAGACCCAGTACTTC
TRBJ2-7 . . TRBV30 CAWSLGGVYEQYF TGTGCCTGGAGCCTTGGAGGGGTCTACGAGCAGTACTTC
TRBJ2-5 few TRBD1 TRBV9 CASSVGGAQGATQYF TGTGCCAGCAGCGTAGGCGGGGCGCAGGGGGCGACCCAGTACTTC
TRBJ2-1 few . TRBV2 CASSHRESSYNEQFF TGTGCCAGCAGTCACAGGGAAAGCTCCTACAATGAGCAGTTCTTC
TRBJ2-3 . . TRBV3-1 CASSPSRGAGTDTQYF TGTGCCAGCAGCCCCTCCCGCGGGGCAGGCACAGATACGCAGTATTTT
TRBJ1-2 few . TRBV12-5 CASGGRQYGYTF TGTGCTAGTGGTGGCAGACAATATGGCTACACCTTC